The present entry profiles one T cell receptor beta chain with its context. This specimen comes from a study of blood T cell repertoires in COVID-19. Study context: Some COVID-19 samples were acute and others convalescent; all came from the United States, Italy and Spain. T cells, B-cell-depleted T cells, or PBMCs supplied cDNA or gDNA.

Trimming removed 3 bases from V and 7 bases from J, with 7 bases in between. The CDR3 covers 13 residues. Clones were read by immunoSEQ multiplex PCR, and TCRdb kept only the in-frame ones, dropping some. The sample holds approximately 120,000 clones, around 70% seen once. The TCR originated in a man aged 55 to 70 with acute or convalescent COVID-19. The chain has TRBV12-3 or TRBV12-4 and TRBJ1-6; a possible D gene is TRBD1 (5 bases). What was sequenced was peripheral blood. This chain's CDR3 is CASSLSGNSPLHF. CDR3 bases: TGTGCCAGCAGTTTGTCAGGGAATTCACCCCTCCACTTT.